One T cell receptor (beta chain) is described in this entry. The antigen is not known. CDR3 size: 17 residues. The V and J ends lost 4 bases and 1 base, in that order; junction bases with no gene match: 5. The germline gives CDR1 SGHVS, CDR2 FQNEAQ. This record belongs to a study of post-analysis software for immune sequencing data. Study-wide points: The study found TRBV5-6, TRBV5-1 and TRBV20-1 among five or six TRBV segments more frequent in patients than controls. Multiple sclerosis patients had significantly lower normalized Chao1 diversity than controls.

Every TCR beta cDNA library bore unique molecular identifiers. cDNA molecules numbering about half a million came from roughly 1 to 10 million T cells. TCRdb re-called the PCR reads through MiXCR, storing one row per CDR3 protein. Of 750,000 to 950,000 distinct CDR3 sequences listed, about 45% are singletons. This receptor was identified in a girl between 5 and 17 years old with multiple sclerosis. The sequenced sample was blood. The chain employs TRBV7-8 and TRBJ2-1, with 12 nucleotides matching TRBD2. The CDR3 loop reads CASSSWTSGTSYNEQFF. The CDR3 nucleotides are TGTGCCAGCAGCTCCTGGACTAGCGGGACGTCCTACAATGAGCAGTTCTTC.